The 10 T cell receptor beta chains reported below all come from one sample, sequenced in a study of blood T cell dynamics during melanoma immunotherapy. Sequenced by immunoSEQ multiplex PCR; TCRdb stores in-frame clones only, minus some. The sample holds some 14,000 clones; about 90% are singletons and the top ten take roughly 0.2%. As for time point: pre-treatment baseline. Specimen: effector memory CD8+ T cells from blood, collected from a patient treated with checkpoint blockade. The receptors originated from a human donor with melanoma.

The rearrangement joins TRBV19 to TRBJ1-1; D remains unclear. Deletions cut 2 bases from V and 2 bases from J, with 6 bases between. Germline V gene sequence: CDR1 LNHDA, CDR2 SQIVND (reference sequence). The CDR3 runs to 13 residues. CDR3 residues: CASSITTNTEAFF. The CDR3 DNA reads as TGTGCCAGTAGTATAACGACAAACACTGAAGCTTTCTTT.

The chain couples TRBV7-2 to TRBJ2-1; 10 positions agree with TRBD2. This CDR3 has 16 amino acids. The J segment lost 2 bases and the V segment lost 2 bases, leaving 3 bases of the junction unmatched. CDR1 and CDR2 from the germline V gene are SGHTA and FQGNSA. The CDR3 region is CASSLRLAGAYNEQFF. DNA for the CDR3: TGTGCCAGCAGCTTAAGGCTAGCGGGAGCCTACAATGAGCAGTTCTTC.

The genes are TRBV27 and TRBJ2-2; D call uncertain. Germline CDR1 is MNHEY and CDR2 is SMNVEV (reference sequence). V was clipped by 5 bases and J by 7 bases, with 8 bases between them. This CDR3 is built from 12 residues. CDR3 region: CASSLWSGELFF. The DNA for the CDR3 is TGTGCCAGCAGTCTTTGGAGCGGGGAGCTGTTTTTT.

V and J are TRBV7-6 and TRBJ1-5, with TRBD1 matching over 7 bases. Germline CDR1 SGHVS, CDR2 FNYEAQ. The CDR3 sequence is 16 residues long. The trim removed 0 bases at V and 5 bases at J, leaving 7 bases unmatched. As DNA, the CDR3 is TGTGCCAGCAGCTTAGCGAACAGGGGCCGGGATCAGCCCCAGCATTTT. Amino acid sequence: CASSLANRGRDQPQHF.

The rearrangement joins TRBV6-5 to TRBJ1-3, with D unclear. Between the trimmed V and J ends, which lost 5 bases and 0 bases, there was a span of 8 bases. Germline loops: CDR1 MNHEY, CDR2 SVGAGI. The CDR3 spans 14 residues. The CDR3 spells CASSPASSGNTIYF. CDR3 bases: TGTGCCAGCAGTCCAGCCAGCTCTGGAAACACCATATATTTT.

The CDR3 DNA reads TGTGCCAGTAGTTTACCGACAGGGGGCGTAACTGAAGCTTTCTTT. It is translated as CASSLPTGGVTEAFF. The chain joins TRBV19 to TRBJ1-1; 10 bases line up with TRBD1. The V gene's germline CDR1 is LNHDA and CDR2 SQIVND (reference sequence). The CDR3 has 15 residues. The V gene end was trimmed by 5 bases and the J gene end by 5 bases; junction bases not matched to a gene: 8.

J is TRBJ1-1 and V is TRBV7-9; D may be TRBD1 (6 bases). Germline assignment: CDR1 SEHNR and CDR2 FQNEAQ (reference sequence). This CDR3 has 13 residues. V lost 11 bases and J lost 4, with 17 bases in between. CDR3 in amino acids: CAHRAGGITEAFF. In DNA, the CDR3 is TGTGCCCACAGGGCGGGGGGAATCACTGAAGCTTTCTTT.

This chain joins TRBV19 and TRBJ1-2, with D perhaps TRBD1 (5 bases). Trimming stripped 8 bases from V and 6 bases from J, with 16 bases between. The CDR3 totals 13 residues. The germline CDR1 and CDR2 sequences are LNHDA and SQIVND (reference sequence). CDR3 bases: TGTGCCAGTTTGCAGGGTTTGTACGATGGCTACACCTTC. Translated, it gives CASLQGLYDGYTF.

The chain couples TRBV14 to TRBJ1-1; D unclear. Trimming shortened V by 5 bases and J by 4 bases, and 11 bases separated the two germline ends. Per germline, CDR1 SGHDN and CDR2 FVKESK. This CDR3 contains 13 residues. In DNA form, the CDR3 reads TGTGCCAGCAGCGCCCCGTCGGTCACTGAAGCTTTCTTT. Its translation is CASSAPSVTEAFF.

The chain has TRBV19 and TRBJ1-1; tentatively, D is TRBD1 (6 bases). V lost 4 bases, J lost 1 base, and 10 bases lay in between. The length of the CDR3 is 14 residues. The germline gives CDR1 LNHDA, CDR2 SQIVND (reference sequence). The CDR3, as DNA: TGTGCCAGTAGTAAGGGGGGGGCGAACACTGAAGCTTTCTTT. It yields the protein CASSKGGANTEAFF.